The 10 T cell receptor beta chains in this list originate from one sample, sequenced in a study of untreated major depressive disorder. Study-level findings and limits: Compared with controls, depressed patients showed more TRBV05-01 (Vbeta 5.1) usage in CD4+ T cells.

The data were produced by immunoSEQ multiplex PCR, yet TCRdb's version contains in-frame clones alone and is incomplete. The sample carries about 15,000 clones, roughly 91% recorded once. These receptors' targets are unknown. Sequencing used CD4+ T cells from PBMCs. Every receptor here comes from a man aged 25 to 40 with major depressive disorder.

V and J are TRBV30 and TRBJ2-7; D remains unclear. The CDR3 has 16 residues. V was shortened by 0 bases and J by 0 bases, with 15 bases between the two germline ends. In germline, CDR1 is GTSNPN, CDR2 SVGIG (reference sequence). The CDR3 sequence: CAWSVKVARSSYEQYF. DNA of the CDR3: TGTGCCTGGAGTGTAAAAGTTGCCAGGAGCTCCTACGAGCAGTACTTC. Full variable domain (missing parts from reference TRBV30 and TRBJ2-7): SQTIHQWPATLVQPVGSPLSLECTVEGTSNPNLYWYRQAAGRGLQLLFYSVGIGQISSEVPQNLSASRPQDRQFILSSKKLLLSDSGFYLCAWSVKVARSSYEQYFGPGTRLTVT.

The rearrangement joins TRBV20-1 to TRBJ1-4; D remains ambiguous. CDR3 length: 11 residues. CDR1 DFQATT and CDR2 SNEGSKA come from the germline V gene (reference sequence). Here the CDR3 DNA reads TGCATGGGCACGCGGGGTGAAAAACTGTTTTTT. Translating it yields CMGTRGEKLFF.

The chain combines TRBV2 with TRBJ1-1; D unresolved. Germline V lookup: CDR1 SNHLY, CDR2 FYNNEI. V gave up 7 bases and J gave up 5 bases, with 11 bases separating them. This CDR3 has 12 residues. CDR3 in DNA: TGTGCCAGCAAGAACTTGGGGACTGAAGCTTTCTTT. Amino acids: CASKNLGTEAFF.

This chain uses TRBV2 with TRBJ2-1; 7 bases match TRBD2. Germline CDR1 and CDR2: SNHLY and FYNNEI. The J segment lost 3 bases and the V segment lost 6 bases, leaving 8 bases of the junction unmatched. The CDR3 is 15 amino acids. The CDR3 sequence: CASSPRAGDYNEQFF. The CDR3 coding sequence is TGTGCCAGCAGCCCCCGGGCGGGAGACTACAATGAGCAGTTCTTC. Supplemented by reference TRBV2 and TRBJ2-1, the full variable domain reads EPEVTQTPSHQVTQMGQEVILRCVPISNHLYFYWYRQILGQKVEFLVSFYNNEISEKSEIFDDQFSVERPDGSNFTLKIRSTKLEDSAMYFCASSPRAGDYNEQFFGPGTRLTVL.

V and J are TRBV5-1 and TRBJ2-7; 7 nucleotides line up with TRBD1. The ends lost 4 bases at V and 0 bases at J; junction bases unmatched: 7. CDR1 and CDR2 (germline): SGHRS, YFSETQ. This CDR3 spans 15 amino acids. CDR3 loop: CASSIGGAGSYEQYF. The CDR3 DNA is TGCGCCAGCAGCATAGGGGGCGCGGGCTCCTACGAGCAGTACTTC.

The gene calls are TRBV10-1 and TRBJ2-1; 10 bases are shared with TRBD1. Germline assignment: CDR1 WNHNN and CDR2 SYGVQD (reference sequence). The CDR3 spans 21 residues. V was clipped by 7 bases and J by 5 bases; unmatched bases: 26. The CDR3 reads CASIQVKKSQPGQGKDNEQFF. The DNA of the CDR3 is TGCGCCAGCATTCAAGTGAAGAAATCCCAACCGGGACAGGGGAAGGACAATGAGCAGTTCTTC.

The J gene is TRBJ2-7, the V gene TRBV7-8; D ambiguous. Trimming pared 0 bases from V and 5 bases from J, leaving 5 bases between. The CDR3 extends over 12 amino acids. The germline gives CDR1 SGHVS, CDR2 FQNEAQ. The CDR3 here is CASSLAQDEQYF. The DNA of the CDR3 is TGTGCCAGCAGCTTAGCCCAGGACGAGCAGTACTTC. The full variable domain, rest sourced from reference TRBV7-8 and TRBJ2-7, is GAGVSQSPRYKVAKRGQDVALRCDPISGHVSLFWYQQALGQGPEFLTYFQNEAQLDKSGLPSDRFFAERPEGSVSTLKIQRTQQEDSAVYLCASSLAQDEQYFGPGTRLTVT.

V usage is TRBV5-1 and J usage is TRBJ1-5; D not certain. Germline CDR1 and CDR2: SGHRS and YFSETQ. The CDR3 loop spans 13 amino acids. Trimming cost V 5 bases and J 7 bases, with 13 bases left between them. CDR3 sequence: CASSLGPDQPQHF. For the CDR3, the DNA is TGCGCCAGCAGTCTTGGGCCAGACCAGCCCCAGCATTTT.

The chain employs TRBV9 and TRBJ1-2; D gene unclear. V lost 5 bases and J lost 3, with 11 bases in between. Germline CDR1 is SGDLS and CDR2 is YYNGEE. CDR3 length: 13 residues. The CDR3 DNA reads TGTGCCAGCAGGAGACGTGGGGACTATGGCTACACCTTC. It codes for CASRRRGDYGYTF.

There are a few counts of this clone. This rearrangement joins TRBV2 to TRBJ2-7; TRBD1 agrees at 8 bases. This CDR3 has 16 amino acids. Germline lookup yields CDR1 SNHLY and CDR2 FYNNEI. J lost 5 bases, V lost 4 bases, and 13 bases had no gene match. The CDR3 spells CASSAPKEDRDHEQYF. For the CDR3, the DNA is TGTGCCAGCAGTGCACCTAAGGAGGACAGGGACCACGAGCAGTACTTC.